A single T cell receptor beta chain is shown here with its context. Its antigen remains unidentified. These data originate in a study of vaccination and CD4 T cells after COVID-19. Study at large: Either a CEFX pool, an HIV-1 Nef pool, or no peptide was added to control cultures.

The germline V gene has CDR1 LGHDT and CDR2 YNNKEL (reference sequence). The CDR3 has 14 residues. V gave up 3 bases and J gave up 0 bases, with 8 bases separating them. Described treatment: approximately nine-day PBMC culture with coronavirus spike peptide pools or control peptides (ViraFEST assay). Cultured CD4+ T-cell DNA underwent Oncomine TCR Beta short-read sequencing. TCRdb reanalysed the PCR reads using MiXCR and keeps one entry per CDR3 protein. The table has about 20,000 distinct CDR3 sequences, 45% to 55% seen once. The rearrangement links TRBV3-1 to TRBJ2-5, with D unclear. The clonotype comes from a human donor who had recovered from COVID-19. Source material: CD4+ T cells from blood, cultured in vitro. The CDR3 DNA reads as TGTGCCAGCAGCCACCTTGGTTACCAAGAGACCCAGTACTTC. It codes for CASSHLGYQETQYF.